This T cell receptor beta chain was captured in a study of CD8 T cells in ankylosing spondylitis. Study conclusions and caveats: As reported, disease-linked clones showed significant enrichment in matched ankylosing spondylitis synovial fluid. Made up of 7 to 9 highly homologous variants, a TCR beta motif appeared characteristic of ankylosing spondylitis blood.

CDR1 and CDR2 from the germline V gene are KGHSH and LQKENI. Trimming took 3 bases from V and 5 from J, leaving 14 bases between them. The CDR3 runs to 14 residues. This clonotype was observed at least ten times. Its antigen is undetermined. Quantitative barcoded 5'-RACE was used to prepare TCR beta libraries. One entry per CDR3 protein, called by TCRdb with MiXCR from the 5' RACE reads. The table lists a few hundred thousand distinct CDR3 sequences, about 10% of them singletons. This sequence was found in a male donor with ankylosing spondylitis or in good health (not recorded which). Source material: blood, either unsorted or a sorted T cell fraction (not recorded which). The chain employs TRBV18 and TRBJ2-7; D is ambiguous. CDR3 DNA sequence: TGTGCCAGCTCACCTTACCGGTTCGTGGACGAGCAGTACTTC. Protein: CASSPYRFVDEQYF.